This T cell receptor (beta chain) was identified during a study of blood T cell repertoires in COVID-19. Overall study: Cohort 3 recovered donors had two negative PCRs, clearance, or symptom resolution.

Authors' data handling: Amplified reference gene primers provided the basis for estimating nucleated cell counts. Profiled with immunoSEQ multiplex PCR; TCRdb holds only in-frame clones, not every one. V and J calls and clone size are copied from that table; D and trimming were computed from the DNA. The top ten hold around 25% of the sample, which has fewer than 200,000 clones, 86% seen once. The CDR3 runs 15 residues. Germline assignment: CDR1 MGHRA and CDR2 YSYEKL. V was cut by 1 base and J by 0 bases, with 7 bases left in between. This sequence was found in a middle-aged woman in a cohort exposed to, infected with or recovered from COVID-19 (not recorded which). This chain links TRBV4-1 with TRBJ1-3; no firm D call. Sequenced input: PBMCs or T cells enriched from blood (not recorded which). Here the CDR3 reads CASSQASPSGNTIYF. The CDR3 DNA follows: TGCGCCAGCAGCCAAGCTAGCCCCTCTGGAAACACCATATATTTT.